The source of this TCR beta chain is a study of cytotoxic CD8 clonotypes in ibrutinib-treated CLL. Study details: Samples had a mean of around 230,000 productive templates and about 93,000 productive rearrangements. Whole-study results and caveats: Clonality correlated strongly with circulating CD8+ T cells and exceeded age-matched healthy donors at baseline.

Comment on this clone: The antigen is undetermined.

Trimming pared 0 bases from V and 6 bases from J, leaving 8 bases between. Germline CDR1 MNHEY, CDR2 SVGAGI. The length of the CDR3 is 14 residues. The data were produced by immunoSEQ multiplex PCR, yet TCRdb's version contains in-frame clones alone and is incomplete. The sample carries under 50,000 clones, 65% to 70% recorded once. V usage is TRBV6-5 and J usage is TRBJ2-2; no clear D. The input for sequencing was PBMCs, taken at disease progression, from a patient treated with ibrutinib. This sequence originates from a human donor with chronic lymphocytic leukemia. The DNA of the CDR3 is TGTGCCAGCAGTTACTCGCTTAGTCCCGGGGAGCTGTTTTTT. Translated: CASSYSLSPGELFF.